The 10 T cell receptor beta chains reported below all come from one sample, sequenced in a study of neoadjuvant anti-PD-1 for oral cavity cancer. TCRdb's copy holds only in-frame clones and misses some; the assay was immunoSEQ multiplex PCR. The table shows fewer than 70,000 clones, with around 80% occurring only once. Sequences were derived from PBMCs, sampled before nivolumab (anti-PD-1) treatment. Source of these receptors: a person between 40 and 85 years old with oral cavity squamous cell carcinoma.

The CDR3 sequence: CASSLSGFNEKLFF. CDR3 DNA: TGTGCCAGCAGCTTATCGGGTTTCAATGAAAAACTGTTTTTT. The V call is TRBV7-8, the J call TRBJ1-4; no clear D. V was pared by 2 bases and J by 5 bases, with 9 bases between. CDR3 length equals 14 residues. The germline CDR1 and CDR2 sequences are SGHVS and FQNEAQ.

This chain joins TRBV5-1 and TRBJ2-1; D may be TRBD1 or TRBD2 (5 bases each). Per germline, CDR1 SGHRS and CDR2 YFSETQ. CDR3 length: 17 residues. Trimming shortened V by 4 bases and J by 1 base, and 18 bases separated the two germline ends. The CDR3 here is CASSRRLGDESYNEQFF. CDR3 coding DNA: TGCGCCAGCAGCCGTCGTTTGGGGGATGAATCCTACAATGAGCAGTTCTTC. Full variable domain (missing parts from reference TRBV5-1 and TRBJ2-1): KAGVTQTPRYLIKTRGQQVTLSCSPISGHRSVSWYQQTPGQGLQFLFEYFSETQRNKGNFPGRFSGRQFSNSRSEMNVSTLELGDSALYLCASSRRLGDESYNEQFFGPGTRLTVL.

This chain connects TRBV9 to TRBJ2-5, with TRBD2 matching 12 bases. The CDR3 has 15 amino acids. J gave up 5 bases and V 3 bases, and 5 bases lay outside the gene matches. Germline V CDR1 and CDR2: SGDLS, YYNGEE. In DNA form, the CDR3 reads TGTGCCAGCAGCGAGACTAGCGGGAGAGTCGAGACCCAGTACTTC. Translated, it gives CASSETSGRVETQYF. Supplemented by reference TRBV9 and TRBJ2-5, the full variable domain reads DSGVTQTPKHLITATGQRVTLRCSPRSGDLSVYWYQQSLDQGLQFLIQYYNGEERAKGNILERFSAQQFPDLHSELNLSSLELGDSALYFCASSETSGRVETQYFGPGTRLLVL.

The chain couples TRBV5-1 to TRBJ1-3, with 9 bases that match TRBD1. The CDR3 runs 14 residues. J gave up 8 bases and V 0 bases, and 3 bases lay outside the gene matches. CDR1 is SGHRS, CDR2 YFSETQ, per germline. The CDR3: CASSLGQGDDTIYF. The CDR3, as DNA: TGCGCCAGCAGCTTGGGACAGGGGGACGACACCATATATTTT.

The V gene is TRBV11-3, the J gene TRBJ2-1; 10 nucleotides agree with TRBD2. The CDR3 has 20 amino acids. V dropped 3 bases and J dropped 1; count of bases not matched to a gene: 15. Germline lookup yields CDR1 SGHNT and CDR2 YENEEA. The CDR3: CASSLESKREGLWSYNEQFF. The CDR3 coding sequence is TGTGCCAGCAGCTTGGAGTCTAAGCGGGAGGGCCTATGGTCCTACAATGAGCAGTTCTTC.

The chain uses TRBV7-9 and TRBJ2-4; D is possibly TRBD1 (5 bases). This CDR3 is built from 14 residues. Looked up from germline, CDR1 is SEHNR and CDR2 is FQNEAQ (reference sequence). V shed 5 bases and J shed 7 bases, with 15 bases lying between them. CDR3 amino acids: CASSPARSGNIQYF. For the CDR3, the DNA is TGTGCCAGCAGCCCCGCAAGGTCAGGGAACATTCAGTACTTC. Drawing the rest from reference TRBV7-9 and TRBJ2-4, the complete variable domain is DTGVSQNPRHKITKRGQNVTFRCDPISEHNRLYWYRQTLGQGPEFLTYFQNEAQLEKSRLLSDRFSAERPKGSFSTLEIQRTEQGDSAMYLCASSPARSGNIQYFGAGTRLSVL.

This clone was seen only once. The chain has TRBV10-3 and TRBJ2-2, with 9 bases aligning to TRBD1. The CDR3 runs 18 residues. The V segment lost 4 bases and the J segment 7 bases; nucleotides outside the gene matches: 16. Germline V gene data show CDR1 as ENHRY and CDR2 as SYGVKD. The CDR3 DNA is TGTGCCATCAGTGGCCCTTCCCGGGACAGGGATTTGTTCGGGGAGCTGTTTTTT. This translates into CAISGPSRDRDLFGELFF.

The chain is built from TRBV2 and TRBJ2-7; D is uncertain. Germline V lookup: CDR1 SNHLY, CDR2 FYNNEI. The length of the CDR3 is 11 residues. The V end was cut by 4 bases, the J end by 4 bases, with 5 bases between. The CDR3: CASSARYEQYF. CDR3 DNA: TGTGCCAGCAGTGCTCGGTACGAGCAGTACTTC.

V gene TRBV9 combines with J gene TRBJ1-2, with 7 positions matching TRBD1. Trimming at V came to 4 bases and at J to 1 base, leaving 13 bases not matched to a gene. The CDR3 loop spans 17 amino acids. Germline V gene data show CDR1 as SGDLS and CDR2 as YYNGEE. The CDR3 sequence is CASSPRQRQGYNYGYTF. Here the CDR3 DNA reads TGTGCCAGCAGCCCCCGACAAAGACAGGGTTATAACTATGGCTACACCTTC.

The chain carries TRBV23-1 and TRBJ2-5; 9 bases align to TRBD1. TRBV23-1 is given ORF status, its function remaining uncertain. The CDR3 length is 18 residues. V was pared by 0 bases and J by 2 bases, with 10 bases of the junction left unmatched. For the CDR3, the DNA is TGCGCCAGCAGTCAATCCCCTCCGGGACAGGGAGTTCAAGAGACCCAGTACTTC. As protein: CASSQSPPGQGVQETQYF.